The rows below give T cell receptor beta chains drawn from one sample of a study of T-cell memory formation after mild COVID-19. TCRdb reanalysed the 5' RACE reads using MiXCR and keeps one entry per CDR3 protein. The sample includes around 200,000 distinct CDR3 sequences, about a fifth of them seen just once. Specimen: PBMCs or a T cell subset sorted from them (not recorded which). Receptors were obtained from an adult woman who had mild COVID-19 (a few samples of this study predate the infection). Cell type and time point are not known. Each CDR3 is given with its conserved first and last residue. Each record gives: J gene, clone size, V gene, CDR3 length, D gene, CDR3 DNA, CDR3 protein. The D gene is left open where the match is weak. Clone size is not always given. Where it is, it says once, few, many or a class for expanded clones.

TRBJ2-7,.,TRBV7-8,17,TRBD1,TGTGCCAGCAGCACCTTCTTGACAGGGCCAAGCTCCTACGAGCAGTACTTC,CASSTFLTGPSSYEQYF
TRBJ1-4,few,TRBV20-1,14,.,TGCAGTGCTATCTTAATGGGAGCAGGGGAAAAACTGTTTTTT,CSAILMGAGEKLFF
TRBJ2-1,.,TRBV24-1,17,.,TGTGCCACCAGTGAGAGTGTATTAGTAGGTTTCGACAATGAGCAGTTCTTC,CATSESVLVGFDNEQFF
TRBJ1-5,.,TRBV7-9,14,.,TGTGCCAGCAGCTTATCCCAGGGATACCAGCCCCAGCATTTT,CASSLSQGYQPQHF
TRBJ2-3,.,TRBV7-8,16,.,TGTGCCAGCAGGACTGGGCGGTTTACTAGCACAGATACGCAGTATTTT,CASRTGRFTSTDTQYF
TRBJ2-7,few,TRBV12-3/TRBV12-4,13,TRBD1,TGTGCCAGCAGTACAGGGGCGCTATACGAGCAGTACTTC,CASSTGALYEQYF
TRBJ2-5,few,TRBV7-9,14,TRBD1,TGTGCCAGCATCGGGGGGACAGGGGGAGAGACCCAGTACTTC,CASIGGTGGETQYF
TRBJ1-4,.,TRBV20-1,14,TRBD1,TGCAGTGCCCGAGAGAAAGGACAGGTTGAAAAACTGTTTTTT,CSAREKGQVEKLFF
TRBJ2-7,.,TRBV9,15,TRBD2,TGTGCCAGCAGCCCTTCAGGTAGCGGGGGCTACGAGCAGTACTTC,CASSPSGSGGYEQYF
TRBJ1-1,.,TRBV7-9,14,.,TGTGCCAGCAGCTTAATCGCCGGGAACACTGAAGCTTTCTTT,CASSLIAGNTEAFF